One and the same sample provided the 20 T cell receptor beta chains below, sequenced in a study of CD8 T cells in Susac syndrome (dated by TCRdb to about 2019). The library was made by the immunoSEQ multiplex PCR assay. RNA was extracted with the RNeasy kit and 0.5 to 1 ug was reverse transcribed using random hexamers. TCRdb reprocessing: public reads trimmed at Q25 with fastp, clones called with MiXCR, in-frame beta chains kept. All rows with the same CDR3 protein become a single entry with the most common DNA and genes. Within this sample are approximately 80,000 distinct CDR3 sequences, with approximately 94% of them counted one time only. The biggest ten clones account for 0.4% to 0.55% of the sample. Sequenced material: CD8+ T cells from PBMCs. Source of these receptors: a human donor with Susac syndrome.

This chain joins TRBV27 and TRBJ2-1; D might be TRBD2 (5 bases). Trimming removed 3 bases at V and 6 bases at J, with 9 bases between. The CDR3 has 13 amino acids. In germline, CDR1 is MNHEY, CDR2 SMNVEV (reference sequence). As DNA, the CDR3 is TGTGCCAGCAGTTTCCCTAGCCTCAATGAGCAGTTCTTC. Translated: CASSFPSLNEQFF.

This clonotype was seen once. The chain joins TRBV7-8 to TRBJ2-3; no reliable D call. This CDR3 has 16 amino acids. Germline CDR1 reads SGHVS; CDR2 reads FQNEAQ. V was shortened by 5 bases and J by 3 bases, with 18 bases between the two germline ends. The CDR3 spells CASSIPPNIGTDTQYF. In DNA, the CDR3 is TGTGCCAGCAGCATACCTCCGAATATTGGGACAGATACGCAGTATTTT.

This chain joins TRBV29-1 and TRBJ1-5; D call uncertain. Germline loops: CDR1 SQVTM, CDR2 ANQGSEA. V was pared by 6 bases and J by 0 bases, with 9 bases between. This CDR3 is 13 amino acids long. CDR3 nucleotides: TGCAGCGTCGAATTCGGTAGCAATCAGCCCCAGCATTTT. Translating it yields CSVEFGSNQPQHF.

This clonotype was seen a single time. CDR3 amino acids: CASSLPTGVSPLHF. The CDR3 nucleotides read TGTGCCAGCAGCTTGCCGACAGGGGTCTCACCCCTCCACTTT. The chain links TRBV7-9 to TRBJ1-6; 8 bases are a match to TRBD1. Germline CDR1 and CDR2: SEHNR and FQNEAQ (reference sequence). The V gene end was trimmed by 3 bases and the J gene end by 10 bases; junction bases not matched to a gene: 5. This CDR3 has 14 amino acids.

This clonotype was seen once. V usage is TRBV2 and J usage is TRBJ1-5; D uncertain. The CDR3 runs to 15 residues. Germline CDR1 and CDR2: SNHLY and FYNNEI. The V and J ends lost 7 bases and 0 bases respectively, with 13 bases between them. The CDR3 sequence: CASMGQPYSNQPQHF. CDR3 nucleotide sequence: TGTGCCAGCATGGGCCAGCCTTATAGCAATCAGCCCCAGCATTTT.

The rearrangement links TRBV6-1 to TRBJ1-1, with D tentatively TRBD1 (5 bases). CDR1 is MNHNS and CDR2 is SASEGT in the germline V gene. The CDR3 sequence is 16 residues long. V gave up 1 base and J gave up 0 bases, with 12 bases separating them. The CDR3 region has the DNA TGTGCCAGCAGTGAAGGGGGCTTCGACATGAACACTGAAGCTTTCTTT. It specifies CASSEGGFDMNTEAFF.

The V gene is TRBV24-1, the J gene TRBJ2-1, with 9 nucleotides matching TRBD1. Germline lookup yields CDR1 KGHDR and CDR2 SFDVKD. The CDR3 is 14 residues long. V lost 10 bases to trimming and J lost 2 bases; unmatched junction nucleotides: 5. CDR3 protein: CATTGTGTYNEQFF. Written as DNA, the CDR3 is TGTGCCACTACCGGGACAGGGACCTACAATGAGCAGTTCTTC.

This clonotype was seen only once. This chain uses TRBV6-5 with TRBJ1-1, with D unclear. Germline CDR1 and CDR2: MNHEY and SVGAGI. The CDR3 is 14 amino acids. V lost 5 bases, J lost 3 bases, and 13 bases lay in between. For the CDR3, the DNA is TGTGCCAGCAGTCGAGACGGCAGCTACACTGAAGCTTTCTTT. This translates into CASSRDGSYTEAFF.

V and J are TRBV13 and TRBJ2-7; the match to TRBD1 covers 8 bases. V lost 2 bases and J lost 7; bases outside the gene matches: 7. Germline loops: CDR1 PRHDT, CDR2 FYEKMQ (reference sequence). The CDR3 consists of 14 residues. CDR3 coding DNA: TGTGCCAGCAGCTTACGAGGACAGGGCGGAGAGCAGTACTTC. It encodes CASSLRGQGGEQYF.

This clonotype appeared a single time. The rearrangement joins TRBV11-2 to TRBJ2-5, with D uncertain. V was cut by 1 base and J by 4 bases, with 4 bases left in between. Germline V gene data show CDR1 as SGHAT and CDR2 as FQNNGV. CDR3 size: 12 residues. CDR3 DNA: TGTGCCAGCAGCTTAGCATCAGAGACCCAGTACTTC. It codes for CASSLASETQYF.

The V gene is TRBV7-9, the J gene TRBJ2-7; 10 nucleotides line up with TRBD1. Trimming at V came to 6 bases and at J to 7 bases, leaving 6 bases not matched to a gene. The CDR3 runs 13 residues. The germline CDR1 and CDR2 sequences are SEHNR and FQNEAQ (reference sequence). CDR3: CASRDRGRREQYF. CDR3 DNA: TGTGCCAGCAGAGACAGGGGGCGGAGGGAGCAGTACTTC.

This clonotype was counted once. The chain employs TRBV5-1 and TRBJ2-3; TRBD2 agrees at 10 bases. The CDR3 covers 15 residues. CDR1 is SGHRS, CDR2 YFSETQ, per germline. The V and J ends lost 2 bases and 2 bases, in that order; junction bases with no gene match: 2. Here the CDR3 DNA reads TGCGCCAGCAGCTTTAGCGGGGGGTCCACAGATACGCAGTATTTT. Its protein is CASSFSGGSTDTQYF.

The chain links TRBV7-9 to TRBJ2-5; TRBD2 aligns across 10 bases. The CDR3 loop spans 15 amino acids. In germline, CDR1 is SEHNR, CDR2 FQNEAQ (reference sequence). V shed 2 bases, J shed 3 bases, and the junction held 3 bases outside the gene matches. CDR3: CASSLLAGAKETQYF. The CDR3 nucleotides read TGTGCCAGCAGCTTACTAGCGGGGGCCAAAGAGACCCAGTACTTC.

The chain's CDR3 is CASSPLTGGSQPQHF. DNA for the CDR3: TGTGCCAGCAGCCCGCTCACAGGGGGCAGTCAGCCCCAGCATTTT. V and J are TRBV7-2 and TRBJ1-5; 9 bases agree with TRBD1. Germline V gene lookup returns CDR1 SGHTA and CDR2 FQGNSA. This CDR3 contains 15 residues. J lost 6 bases, V lost 5 bases, and 8 bases had no gene match.

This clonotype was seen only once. This chain's CDR3 is CASSTSNTGELFF. In DNA form, the CDR3 reads TGTGCCAGCAGCACCAGTAACACCGGGGAGCTGTTTTTT. The chain combines TRBV9 with TRBJ2-2; the D is unclear. Germline loops: CDR1 SGDLS, CDR2 YYNGEE. Trimming took 4 bases from V and 2 from J, leaving 6 bases between them. This CDR3 is built from 13 residues. Looking up the rest from reference TRBV9 and TRBJ2-2 gives the full variable domain: DSGVTQTPKHLITATGQRVTLRCSPRSGDLSVYWYQQSLDQGLQFLIQYYNGEERAKGNILERFSAQQFPDLHSELNLSSLELGDSALYFCASSTSNTGELFFGEGSRLTVL.

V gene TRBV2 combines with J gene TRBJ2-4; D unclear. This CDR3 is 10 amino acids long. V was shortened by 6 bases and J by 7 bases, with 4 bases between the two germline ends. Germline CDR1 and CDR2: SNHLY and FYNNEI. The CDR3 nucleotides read TGTGCCAGCAGCACGAACATTCAGTACTTC. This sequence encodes CASSTNIQYF.

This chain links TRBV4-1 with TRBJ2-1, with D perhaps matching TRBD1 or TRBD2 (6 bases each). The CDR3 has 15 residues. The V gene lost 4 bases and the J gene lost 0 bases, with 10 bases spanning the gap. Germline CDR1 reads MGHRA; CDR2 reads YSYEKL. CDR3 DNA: TGCGCCAGCAGCCCGGGGGCGAGCTCCTACAATGAGCAGTTCTTC. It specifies CASSPGASSYNEQFF.

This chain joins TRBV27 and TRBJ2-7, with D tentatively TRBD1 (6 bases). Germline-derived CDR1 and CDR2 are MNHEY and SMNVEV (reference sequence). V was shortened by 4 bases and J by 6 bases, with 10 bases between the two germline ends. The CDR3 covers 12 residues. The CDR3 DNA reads TGTGCCAGCAGTTCGCTAGGGGGCGAGCAGTACTTC. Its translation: CASSSLGGEQYF.

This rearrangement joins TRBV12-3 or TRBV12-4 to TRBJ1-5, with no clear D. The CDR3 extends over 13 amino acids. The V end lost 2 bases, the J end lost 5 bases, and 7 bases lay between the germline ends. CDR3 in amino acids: CASSLSSYQPQHF. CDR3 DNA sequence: TGTGCCAGCAGTTTAAGCAGCTATCAGCCCCAGCATTTT.

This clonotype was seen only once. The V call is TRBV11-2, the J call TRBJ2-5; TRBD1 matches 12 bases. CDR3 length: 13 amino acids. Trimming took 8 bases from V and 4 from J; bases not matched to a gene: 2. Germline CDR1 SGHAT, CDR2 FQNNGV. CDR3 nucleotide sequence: TGTGCCAGCGGGACAGGGGGCTTAGAGACCCAGTACTTC. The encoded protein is CASGTGGLETQYF.